The entry that follows covers one T cell receptor (beta chain) sequence. Its specificity is not known. The CDR3 runs 12 residues. V lost 5 bases and J 6 bases, leaving 10 bases between the germline ends. In germline, CDR1 is MDHEN, CDR2 SYDVKM. The record originates from a study of cytomegalovirus exposure and HLA in healthy donors. Across the whole study: Counted in an early data release were 75 million to 85 million unique TCRs from HLA-typed donors. The study, taken as a whole, reports: It was shown in a later analysis that HLA-associated TCR beta chains were more clonally expanded than other, equally common chains. TCR beta chains numbering some 160 were designated cytomegalovirus-associated.

60 Vbeta and 13 Jbeta primers were used in PCR. Sequencing was performed with immunoSEQ multiplex PCR; in TCRdb, only in-frame clones are kept and a portion is missing. The repertoire holds 100,000 to 120,000 clones, with roughly 15% as singletons. The gene calls are TRBV28 and TRBJ1-2; D is unclear. Sequenced sample: PBMCs. The receptor's source is a female donor in good health and CMV-seronegative. The CDR3 DNA is TGTGCCAGCAGTGGTGGAGGGCATGGCTACACCTTC. Its translation: CASSGGGHGYTF.